The entry below describes one TCR beta chain. Germline lookup yields CDR1 MNHEY and CDR2 SVGAGI. Trimming shortened V by 11 bases and J by 1 base, and 10 bases separated the two germline ends. This CDR3 is built from 12 residues. The second PCR ran roughly 6 to 11 cycles with a sample-barcoded 5' primer and J-beta primers. Every cDNA was tagged by a template-switch adaptor with 12 random nucleotides. TCRdb re-analysed the 5' RACE reads in MiXCR, keeping a single row per CDR3 protein. This sample has over 1,200,000 distinct CDR3 sequences; approximately 59% occur once, and the top ten carry about 6.3%. The sample originates from a study of blood T cells in healthy people across ages.

The specimen sequenced was blood. V and J are TRBV6-5 and TRBJ2-3, with D perhaps matching TRBD2 (5 bases). The source is a young man in good health. The CDR3 here is CASFGGTDTQYF. DNA of the CDR3: TGTGCCTCATTCGGGGGCACAGATACGCAGTATTTT.